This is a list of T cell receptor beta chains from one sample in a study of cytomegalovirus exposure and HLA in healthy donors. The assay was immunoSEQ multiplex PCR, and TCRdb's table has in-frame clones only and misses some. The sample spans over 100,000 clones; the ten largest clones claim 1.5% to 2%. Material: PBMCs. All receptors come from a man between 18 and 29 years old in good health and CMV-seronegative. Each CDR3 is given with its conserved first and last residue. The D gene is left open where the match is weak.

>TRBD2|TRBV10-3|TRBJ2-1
CAISPGAGRVDNEQFF
TGTGCCATCTCTCCTGGAGCGGGAAGGGTCGACAATGAGCAGTTCTTC
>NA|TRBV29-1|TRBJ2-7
CSVNNVPEQYF
TGCAGCGTAAACAATGTCCCCGAGCAGTACTTC
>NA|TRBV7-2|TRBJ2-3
CASSQGPTQYF
TGTGCCAGCAGCCAGGGCCCTACGCAGTATTTT
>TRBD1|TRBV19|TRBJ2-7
CASRPPGQGVHEQYF
TGTGCCAGTAGACCTCCGGGACAGGGGGTCCACGAGCAGTACTTC
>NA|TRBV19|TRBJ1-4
CASSVTPGAPPKLFF
TGTGCCAGTAGTGTGACGCCCGGAGCCCCCCCAAAACTGTTTTTT
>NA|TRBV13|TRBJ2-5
CASSLGLSWEQYF
TGTGCCAGCAGCCTCGGACTCTCTTGGGAGCAGTACTTC
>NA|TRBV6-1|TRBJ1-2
CASQAGANNYGYTF
TGTGCCAGCCAAGCGGGGGCCAATAACTATGGCTACACCTTC
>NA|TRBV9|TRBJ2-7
CASSVDPRFYEQYF
TGTGCCAGCAGCGTAGATCCTCGGTTCTACGAGCAGTACTTC
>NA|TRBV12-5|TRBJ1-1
CASGKDRPNTEAFF
TGTGCTAGTGGAAAAGACAGGCCCAACACTGAAGCTTTCTTT
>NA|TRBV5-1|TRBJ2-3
CASSLTQTGTSTDTQYF
TGCGCCAGCAGCTTAACACAGACAGGGACTAGCACAGATACGCAGTATTTT
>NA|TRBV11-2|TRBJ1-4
CASSLDRWTNEKLFF
TGTGCCAGCAGCTTAGATAGATGGACTAATGAAAAACTGTTTTTT
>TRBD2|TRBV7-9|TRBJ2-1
CASSLTGGSGKYNEQFF
TGTGCCAGCAGCTTAACAGGAGGTAGCGGGAAATACAATGAGCAGTTCTTC
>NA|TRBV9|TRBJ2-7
CASSVASNPQNGEQYF
TGTGCCAGCAGCGTAGCTAGCAATCCTCAGAACGGCGAGCAGTACTTC
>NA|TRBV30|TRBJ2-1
CAWSSGVNEQFF
TGTGCCTGGAGCTCAGGGGTTAATGAGCAGTTCTTC
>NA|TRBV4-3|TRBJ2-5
CASSQVGVQETQYF
TGCGCCAGCAGCCAAGTAGGGGTCCAAGAGACCCAGTACTTC
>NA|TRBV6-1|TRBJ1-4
CASSEYRKLFF
TGTGCCAGCAGTGAATACAGAAAACTGTTTTTT
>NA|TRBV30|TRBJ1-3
CAWKPDPPGAGNTIYF
TGTGCCTGGAAACCTGACCCGCCAGGGGCTGGAAACACCATATATTTT
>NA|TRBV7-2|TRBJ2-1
CASSLVSSQGGRKQFF
TGTGCCAGCAGCTTAGTCAGTAGTCAGGGGGGACGGAAGCAGTTCTTC
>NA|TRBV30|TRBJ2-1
CARNLGGSSYNEQFF
TGTGCCCGCAACCTCGGGGGATCCTCCTACAATGAGCAGTTCTTC
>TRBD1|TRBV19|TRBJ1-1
CASSPNLGQGLLNTEAFF
TGTGCCAGTAGTCCAAACCTTGGACAGGGGCTGTTAAACACTGAAGCTTTCTTT
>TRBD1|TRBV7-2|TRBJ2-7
CASSLGQGIYEQYF
TGTGCCAGCAGCTTGGGACAGGGAATCTACGAGCAGTACTTC
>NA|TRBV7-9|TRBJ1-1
CASSPGQNMNTEAFF
TGTGCCAGCAGCCCAGGACAGAATATGAACACTGAAGCTTTCTTT
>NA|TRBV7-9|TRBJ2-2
CASSFQGIGELFF
TGTGCCAGCAGCTTCCAGGGGATCGGGGAGCTGTTTTTT
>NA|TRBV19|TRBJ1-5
CASTTDRGQPQHF
TGTGCCAGTACCACGGACAGAGGACAGCCCCAGCATTTT
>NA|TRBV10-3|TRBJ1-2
CAISAGTGTILSTLGYTF
TGTGCCATCAGTGCGGGAACAGGGACTATTTTATCGACCTTGGGCTACACCTTC
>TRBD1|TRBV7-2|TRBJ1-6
CASSHQPDRELLNSPLHF
TGTGCCAGCAGCCACCAACCTGACAGGGAGCTACTTAATTCACCCCTCCACTTT
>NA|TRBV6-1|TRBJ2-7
CASNVYSGSYEQYF
TGTGCCAGCAATGTTTACTCGGGATCCTACGAGCAGTACTTC
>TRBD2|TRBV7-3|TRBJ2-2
CASSPGGLAGAGELFF
TGTGCCAGCAGCCCGGGCGGGCTAGCGGGGGCCGGGGAGCTGTTTTTT
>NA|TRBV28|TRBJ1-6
CASSPLPSYSPLHF
TGTGCCAGCAGTCCCCTTCCTTCTTATTCACCCCTCCACTTT
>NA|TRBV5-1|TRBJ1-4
CASSLALQGNEKLFF
TGCGCCAGCAGCTTGGCCTTGCAGGGTAATGAAAAACTGTTTTTT
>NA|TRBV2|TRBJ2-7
CASIVAYEQYF
TGTGCCAGCATCGTTGCCTACGAGCAGTACTTC
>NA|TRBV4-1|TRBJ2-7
CASSQQPGTGIQYEQYF
TGCGCCAGCAGCCAACAACCGGGCACAGGGATCCAGTACGAGCAGTACTTC
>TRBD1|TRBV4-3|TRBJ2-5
CASSQDLPEAGGIQYF
TGCGCCAGCAGCCAAGATCTGCCGGAGGCAGGGGGCATCCAGTACTTC
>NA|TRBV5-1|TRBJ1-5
CASSLRGFANQPQHF
TGCGCCAGCAGCTTGAGAGGGTTCGCCAATCAGCCCCAGCATTTT
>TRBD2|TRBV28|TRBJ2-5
CASSLASGRQETQYF
TGTGCCAGCAGTTTGGCTAGCGGGAGACAAGAGACCCAGTACTTC
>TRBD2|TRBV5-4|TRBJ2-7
CASSSSVGGRSNEQYF
TGTGCCAGCAGCTCGAGTGTTGGCGGGAGGAGCAACGAGCAGTACTTC
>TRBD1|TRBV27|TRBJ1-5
CASKGQGWGQPQHF
TGTGCCAGCAAGGGACAGGGTTGGGGGCAGCCCCAGCATTTT
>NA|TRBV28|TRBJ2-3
CASSSTTDTQYF
TGTGCCAGCAGTTCTACCACAGATACGCAGTATTTT
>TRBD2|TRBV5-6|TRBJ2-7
CASSPPGLAYEQYF
TGTGCCAGCAGCCCCCCTGGACTAGCCTACGAGCAGTACTTC
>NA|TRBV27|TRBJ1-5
CASRPGVGQPQHF
TGTGCCAGCAGACCAGGGGTCGGTCAGCCCCAGCATTTT
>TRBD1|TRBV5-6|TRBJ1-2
CASRARTGEYGYTF
TGTGCCAGCAGAGCCCGCACAGGGGAGTATGGCTACACCTTC
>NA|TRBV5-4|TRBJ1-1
CATLIMNTEAFF
TGTGCCACCCTAATCATGAACACTGAAGCTTTCTTT
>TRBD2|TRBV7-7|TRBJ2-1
CASSLNSGSNEQFF
TGTGCTAGCAGCCTAAATAGCGGGAGTAATGAGCAGTTCTTC
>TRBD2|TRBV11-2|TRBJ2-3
CASSLSPGLLSTDTQYF
TGTGCCAGCAGCTTGTCCCCGGGACTACTATCCACAGATACGCAGTATTTT
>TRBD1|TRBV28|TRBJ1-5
CASRDRVWGRHF
TGTGCCAGCAGAGACAGGGTTTGGGGCCGGCATTTT
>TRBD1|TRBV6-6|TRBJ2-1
CAHRGQGKDEQFF
TGTGCCCACAGAGGACAGGGGAAGGATGAGCAGTTCTTC
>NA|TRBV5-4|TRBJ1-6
CASSLGTAAYNSPLHF
TGTGCCAGCAGCTTGGGAACGGCAGCGTATAATTCACCCCTCCACTTT
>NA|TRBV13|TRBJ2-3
CASSPPREVTDTQYF
TGTGCCAGCAGCCCCCCGAGGGAGGTAACAGATACGCAGTATTTT
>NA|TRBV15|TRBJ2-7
CATSRDQGLGAEQYF
TGTGCCACCAGCAGAGATCAGGGATTGGGGGCTGAGCAGTACTTC
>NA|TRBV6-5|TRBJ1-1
CASREGDLMNTEAFF
TGTGCCAGCCGAGAGGGGGACCTCATGAACACTGAAGCTTTCTTT
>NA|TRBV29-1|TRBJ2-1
CSVSGASYNEQFF
TGCAGCGTTTCAGGGGCTTCCTACAATGAGCAGTTCTTC
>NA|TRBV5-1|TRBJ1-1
CASKLVEDTEAFF
TGCGCCAGCAAGCTCGTGGAGGACACTGAAGCTTTCTTT
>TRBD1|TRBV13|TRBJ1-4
CASTSSGTANEKLFF
TGTGCCAGCACCTCCTCCGGGACAGCAAATGAAAAACTGTTTTTT
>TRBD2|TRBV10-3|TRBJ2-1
CAISDRTSVYNEQFF
TGTGCCATCAGTGATAGGACTAGCGTTTACAATGAGCAGTTCTTC
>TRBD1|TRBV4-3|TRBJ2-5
CASSRGTGGPETQYF
TGCGCCAGCAGCCGCGGGACAGGGGGCCCAGAGACCCAGTACTTC
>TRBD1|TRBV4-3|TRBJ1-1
CASSPARDSNVEAFF
TGCGCCAGCAGCCCTGCCCGGGACAGCAATGTGGAAGCTTTCTTT